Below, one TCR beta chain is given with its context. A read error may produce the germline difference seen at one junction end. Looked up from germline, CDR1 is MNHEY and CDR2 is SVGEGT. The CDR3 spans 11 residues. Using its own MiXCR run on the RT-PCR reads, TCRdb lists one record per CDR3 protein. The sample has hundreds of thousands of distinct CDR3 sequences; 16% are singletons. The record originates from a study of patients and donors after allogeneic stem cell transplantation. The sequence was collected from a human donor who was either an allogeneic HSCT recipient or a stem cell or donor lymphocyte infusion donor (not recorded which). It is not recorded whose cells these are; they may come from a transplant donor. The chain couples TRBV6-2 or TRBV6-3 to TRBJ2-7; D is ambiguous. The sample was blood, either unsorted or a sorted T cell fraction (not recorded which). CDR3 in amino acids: CATTSSHEQYF. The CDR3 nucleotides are TGTGCCACCACCTCCTCCCACGAGCAGTACTTC.